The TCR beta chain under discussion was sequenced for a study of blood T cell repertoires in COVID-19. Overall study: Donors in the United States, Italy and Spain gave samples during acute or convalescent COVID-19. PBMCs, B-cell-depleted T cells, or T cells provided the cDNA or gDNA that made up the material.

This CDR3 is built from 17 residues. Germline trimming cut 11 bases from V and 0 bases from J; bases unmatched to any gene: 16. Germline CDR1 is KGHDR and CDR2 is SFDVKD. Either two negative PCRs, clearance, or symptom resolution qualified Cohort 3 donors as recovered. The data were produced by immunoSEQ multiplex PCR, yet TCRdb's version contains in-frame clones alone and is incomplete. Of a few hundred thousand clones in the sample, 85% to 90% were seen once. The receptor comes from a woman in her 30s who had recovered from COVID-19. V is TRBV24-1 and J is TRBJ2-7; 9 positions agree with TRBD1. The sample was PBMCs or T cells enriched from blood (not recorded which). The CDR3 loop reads CAKPPPPGTGLSYEQYF. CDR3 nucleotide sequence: TGTGCCAAACCACCCCCACCCGGGACAGGGCTCTCCTACGAGCAGTACTTC.